This TCR beta chain was identified in a study of blood T cell repertoires in COVID-19. About the study: Collection of acute and convalescent COVID-19 samples took place in the United States, Italy and Spain. PBMCs, B-cell-depleted T cells, or T cells provided the cDNA or gDNA that made up the material.

Authors' methods: The authors estimated nucleated cell counts from reference gene primer amplification. Repertoires were generated with immunoSEQ multiplex PCR, while TCRdb's copy carries only in-frame clones and drops some. D and trimming were read from the DNA, whereas the V and J calls and clone size are those reported in that table. The sample consists of under 250,000 clones, roughly 81% of them appearing once. For this clone: The sample holds other DNA sequences that translate to the same CDR3.

Trimming cost V 3 bases and J 7 bases; bases outside gene matches: 5. The germline V gene encodes CDR1 SNHLY and CDR2 FYNNEI. The CDR3 runs 14 residues. Sequences were obtained from peripheral blood. The J gene is TRBJ1-5, the V gene TRBV2, with TRBD1 identical over 8 bases. This TCR came from a woman aged 45 to 65 with active or convalescent COVID-19. The CDR3 DNA reads as TGTGCCAGCAGTGACGGACAGGGACGGCAGCCCCAGCATTTT. The encoded protein is CASSDGQGRQPQHF.